Listed here are 23 T cell receptor delta chains from one sample, sequenced in a study of γδ T cells in repeated Plasmodium falciparum infection. TCRdb reanalysed the multiplex PCR reads via CATT. The repertoire has 55,000 to 70,000 delta-chain clones, over 1.5% of them found once; the top ten carry over 14%. Bulk repertoires came from Vgamma9/Vdelta2+ or Vdelta2-negative gammadelta T cells flow-sorted from PBMC. Specimen: gamma-delta T cells from blood. These receptor sequences come from a pool of human donors (malaria-infected and uninfected, not separated).

This clone was observed a handful of times. With only one base between it and a far larger clone, this is likely a read error. Other DNA sequences in this sample translate to the same CDR3. The rearrangement uses TRDV3 and TRDJ1, with 8 bases aligning to TRDD3. The CDR3 loop spans 23 amino acids. CDR1 and CDR2 from the germline V gene are TVYSNPD and GDNSRS (reference sequence). The CDR3 sequence is CAFRGVRSGLQGGGLLYTDKLIF. CDR3 in DNA: TGTGCCTTTAGAGGGGTTAGGTCGGGCCTACAGGGTGGGGGATTACTGTACACTGATAAACTCATCTTT. Full variable domain (remainder filled in from reference TRDV3 and TRDJ1): CDKVTQSSPDQTVASGSEVVLLCTYDTVYSNPDLFWYRIRPDYSFQFVFYGDNSRSEGADFTQGRFSVKHILTQKAFHLVISPVRTEDSATYYCAFRGVRSGLQGGGLLYTDKLIFGKGTRVTVEP.

This clone was counted a few times. The protein in TCRdb stems from a much larger clone and differs at residue 10 from this DNA's translation, likely a read error; here the protein is translated from the DNA. The chain employs TRDV3 and TRDJ1; 7 bases fit TRDD2. The CDR3 covers 18 residues. The V gene end was trimmed by 1 base and the J gene end by 4 bases; junction bases not matched to a gene: 21. Germline CDR1 is TVYSNPD and CDR2 is GDNSRS (reference sequence). The DNA of the CDR3 is TGTGCCTTTACGGCCTTCCTCTACATATGCGGGGGTCGCGATAAACTCATCTTT. Its protein is CAFTAFLYICGGRDKLIF.

About this clone itself: The protein in TCRdb stems from a much larger clone and differs at residue 14 from this DNA's translation, likely a read error; here the protein is translated from the DNA. V gene TRDV1 combines with J gene TRDJ1; 10 bases agree with TRDD3. TCRdb gives no J gene; it was assigned here by matching the DNA to germline. From germline, CDR1 is TSWWSYY and CDR2 QGS. The length of the CDR3 is 18 residues. In DNA form, the CDR3 reads TGTGCTCTTGGACTCCCTACGGGGGATACGCGCCGCACCGGTAAACTCATCTTT. Protein: CALGLPTGDTRRTGKLIF.

In its sample, this clone was seen a few times. A read error likely explains why the TCRdb protein, taken from a much larger clone, differs from this DNA's translation at residue 16; the protein shown is translated from the DNA. V usage is TRDV1 and J usage is TRDJ1, with 10 positions matching TRDD3. Here the J gene came from matching the DNA to germline, since TCRdb omits it. Germline values: CDR1 TSWWSYY, CDR2 QGS. The CDR3 is 19 amino acids. The CDR3 DNA is TGTGCTCTTGGGGATCCCGAATCTCCTTACTGGGGGATGTTTGATAGACTCATCTTT. Translating it yields CALGDPESPYWGMFDRLIF.

A word on this clone: For this DNA, TCRdb reports the protein of a much larger clone, which diverges at residue 7, most likely from a read error; the protein presented here is translated directly from the DNA. The J gene is TRDJ1, the V gene TRDV3; 8 bases match TRDD3. With V trimmed by 4 bases and J by 1 base, 23 bases remained unmatched. This CDR3 is built from 19 residues. The germline CDR1 and CDR2 sequences are TVYSNPD and GDNSRS (reference sequence). The CDR3 nucleotides read TGTGCCTGCCCCCGACTGAGGGATACGCACGTGGGTCTCACCGATAAACTCATCTTT. Amino acids: CACPRLRDTHVGLTDKLIF. The full variable domain, in which reference TRDV3 and TRDJ1 provide the parts outside the CDR3, is CDKVTQSSPDQTVASGSEVVLLCTYDTVYSNPDLFWYRIRPDYSFQFVFYGDNSRSEGADFTQGRFSVKHILTQKAFHLVISPVRTEDSATYYCACPRLRDTHVGLTDKLIFGKGTRVTVEP.

This clone was detected many times. This probably arose from a read error, given a far larger clone one base away. The same CDR3 arises from other DNA sequences in this sample as well. The chain is built from TRDV1 and TRDJ1, with 9 nucleotides matching TRDD3. Germline V gene sequence: CDR1 TSWWSYY, CDR2 QGS. The CDR3 has 21 amino acids. CDR3 DNA sequence: TGTGCCCTTGGGGAACTCATCCCTTTGGGACGCTGTACTGGGGGACCAGATAAACTCATCTTT. Its translation: CALGELIPLGRCTGGPDKLIF.

In its sample, this clone was seen a few times. TCRdb shows a much larger clone's protein in place of this DNA's translation, and the two differ at residue 12, likely through a read error; the protein shown is translated from the DNA. The chain couples TRDV3 to TRDJ1; 13 bases line up with TRDD3. The CDR3 extends over 23 amino acids. V shed 0 bases and J 6 bases; nucleotides not matched to a gene: 31. Per germline, CDR1 TVYSNPD and CDR2 GDNSRS (reference sequence). CDR3 in DNA: TGTGCCTTTAGGGGAGCCCTTCCTACGGATTGGTCTACTGGGGGATACGATGAAAATAAACTCATCTTT. This codes for CAFRGALPTDWSTGGYDENKLIF.

By share of the sample, this clone is medium-sized. The same CDR3 is also encoded by other DNA sequences in this sample. V usage is TRDV1 and J usage is TRDJ1, with 11 bases matching TRDD3. Germline CDR1 and CDR2: TSWWSYY and QGS. With 8 bases clipped from V and 0 bases from J, the junction kept 14 bases outside the gene matches. The length of the CDR3 is 18 residues. In nucleotides, the CDR3 is TGTGCTCTTATCCCTACGCTGGGGGATACCCCGTACACCGATAAACTCATCTTT. The encoded protein is CALIPTLGDTPYTDKLIF.

Concerning this clone itself: This DNA's translation differs at residue 15 from TCRdb's protein, which comes from a much larger clone; a read error is likely, and the protein shown is translated from the DNA. The V call is TRAV36/DV7, the J call TRDJ1, with 8 bases identical to TRDD3. The V segment lost 4 bases and the J segment 1 base; nucleotides outside the gene matches: 27. Germline lookup yields CDR1 VTNFRS and CDR2 LTSSGIE (reference sequence). The length of the CDR3 is 21 residues. The CDR3, as DNA: TGTGCTGTGTGGGCTCTGATCCGTCGCCTTTTTCTGGGGGACGCCACCGATAAACTCATCTTT. Protein: CAVWALIRRLFLGDATDKLIF.

This clone was seen a few times. The protein recorded in TCRdb matches a much larger clone and deviates from this DNA's translation at residue 15, suggesting a read error; the protein here is obtained by translating the DNA. The V and J genes are TRDV2 and TRDJ3, with 12 bases matching TRDD3. The J gene, missing from TCRdb, was assigned here through DNA to germline matching. The CDR3 loop spans 21 amino acids. Germline V lookup: CDR1 GEAIGNYY, CDR2 EKD. The CDR3 is CACDSTLLGDTRSWGTRQMFF. As DNA, the CDR3 is TGTGCCTGTGACTCTACCTTACTGGGGGATACTAGGTCCTGGGGCACCCGACAGATGTTTTTC.

This clone came up many times. TCRdb assigns this DNA the protein of a much larger clone, which departs from its translation at residue 10; this likely reflects a read error, and the protein shown comes from translating the DNA. The chain combines TRDV1 with TRDJ1; no clear D. Germline lookup yields CDR1 TSWWSYY and CDR2 QGS. The CDR3 contains 18 residues. The ends were cut back, 3 bases at V and 7 bases at J, with 27 bases in the middle. CDR3 coding DNA: TGTGCTCTTGGGGACCCCTTTCCCACTCACGGTGTGGAGTTTAAACTCATCTTT. This sequence encodes CALGDPFPTHGVEFKLIF.

This clone was counted a few times. This likely stems from a read error, as it lies one base from a far larger clone. Other DNA sequences within the sample encode an identical CDR3. This chain joins TRDV1 and TRDJ1, with 7 bases identical to TRDD3. Here the J gene came from matching the DNA to germline, since TCRdb omits it. Germline CDR1 is TSWWSYY and CDR2 is QGS. V lost 2 bases, J lost 1 base, and 31 bases stayed unmatched. This CDR3 is 24 amino acids long. In DNA form, the CDR3 reads TGTGCTCTTGGGGAAGGGGAGGGAACGGTCATTCCAGTACTGGGGATTGCCTGCACCGATAAACTCATCTTT. Its translation: CALGEGEGTVIPVLGIACTDKLIF.

With respect to this clone: TCRdb's entry gives the protein of a much larger clone, which mismatches this DNA's translation at residue 20, likely from a read error; the protein reported here is translated from the DNA. The chain carries TRAV38-2/DV8 and TRDJ1; possibly TRDD3 for D (7 bases). The J gene is absent in TCRdb and was assigned here via DNA matching to germline. This CDR3 spans 23 amino acids. Germline V lookup: CDR1 TSESDYY, CDR2 QEAYKQQN. As DNA, the CDR3 is TGTGCTTATAGGAGCGCGTCTCCTACGGACTACGGCCCCTGGGGGCCACTGACCGATGAACTCATCTTT. Translating gives CAYRSASPTDYGPWGPLTDELIF.

Comment on this clone: Only one base separates this from a far larger clonotype, so it likely reflects a read error. This specimen includes other DNA sequences encoding the same CDR3. The chain couples TRDV1 to TRDJ1, with a possible D match to TRDD3 (5 bases). As TCRdb names no J gene, one was assigned here on the basis of a DNA match to germline. V lost 0 bases, J lost 2 bases, and 28 bases lay in between. The germline CDR1 and CDR2 sequences are TSWWSYY and QGS. The CDR3 extends over 21 amino acids. The CDR3 sequence: CALGELAVAGSSRWYTDKLIF. CDR3 nucleotide sequence: TGTGCTCTTGGGGAACTGGCGGTGGCGGGATCCTCAAGGTGGTATACCGATAAACTCATCTTT.

On this clone itself: This probably arose from a read error, given a far larger clone one base away. At the DNA level, this CDR3 is encoded by other sequences in the same sample as well. The CDR3 is CALFELTGGLIF. In DNA form, the CDR3 reads TGTGCTCTCTTCGAGCTTACTGGGGGTCTCATCTTT. V gene assignment gives TRDV1, but the J gene was left uncalled; the table's D call, TRDD3, was not checked against the DNA. CDR3 size: 12 residues. Looked up from germline, CDR1 is TSWWSYY and CDR2 is QGS.

This clone came up many times. A far more abundant clone sits one base away, making this likely a read error. Other DNA variants within this sample encode the same CDR3. With the J gene uncalled, the V gene is TRDV2; TRDD3, the table's D call, lacks a check against the DNA. Germline V gene data show CDR1 as GEAIGNYY and CDR2 as EKD. The CDR3 has 20 residues. For the CDR3, the DNA is TGTGCCTGTGACACCGTCCTCCCTGGGGGATCCCCTCAGTACACCGATAAGCTCATCTTT. Protein: CACDTVLPGGSPQYTDKLIF.

Turning to this clone: TCRdb attributes to this sequence the protein of a much larger clone, which differs from the DNA translation at residue 13; a read error is likely, and the protein displayed is translated from the DNA. The chain carries TRDV1 and TRDJ1; the D gene could be TRDD2 or TRDD3 (6 bases each). The CDR3 is 21 residues long. V was clipped by 2 bases and J by 0 bases, with 28 bases between them. Germline lookup yields CDR1 TSWWSYY and CDR2 QGS. CDR3 amino acids: CALGELAFPNTGSTYTDKLIF. CDR3 sequence (DNA): TGTGCTCTTGGGGAATTGGCCTTCCCGAATACTGGGAGCACTTACACCGATAAACTCATCTTT.

This clone was seen many times. The TCRdb record carries a much larger clone's protein, which differs from this DNA's translation at residue 13; a read error is the likely cause, and the protein listed here is the DNA translation. The V and J genes are TRDV1 and TRDJ1; D is perhaps TRDD3 (6 bases). The J gene, not given by TCRdb, was assigned here from a germline match of the nucleotide sequence. Per the germline V gene, CDR1 is TSWWSYY and CDR2 is QGS. Trimming stripped 2 bases from V and 0 bases from J, with 22 bases between. The CDR3 spans 19 residues. The CDR3 DNA reads as TGTGCTCTTGGGGAAGGCGCTGGGGCCCGGAGAGGGCACACCGATAAACTCATCTTT. Its translation is CALGEGAGARRGHTDKLIF.

A word on this clone: This likely traces to a read error, being one base from a far larger clone. J is TRDJ1 and V is TRDV1; the match to TRDD3 covers 11 bases. The J gene, not given by TCRdb, was assigned here from a germline match of the nucleotide sequence. There are 26 residues in the CDR3. CDR1 and CDR2 (germline): TSWWSYY, QGS. CDR3 coding DNA: TGTGCCCTTGGGGAACGAAGTTGGCCTTCTCACCGCGGGAATGGGGGATACGCACCGTACACCGATAAACTCATCTTT. It encodes CALGERSWPSHRGNGGYAPYTDKLIF.

As for this clone: The TCRdb record carries a much larger clone's protein, which differs from this DNA's translation at residue 9; a read error is the likely cause, and the protein listed here is the DNA translation. V usage is TRDV1 and J usage is TRDJ1, with D possibly matching TRDD3 (6 bases). The J gene was missing in TCRdb and was found by matching the end of the DNA to germline. This CDR3 region has 21 residues. CDR1 and CDR2 (germline): TSWWSYY, QGS. Trimming removed 5 bases from V and 2 bases from J, with 33 bases in between. CDR3 sequence: CALGPPWGQWGGAGETDKLIF. CDR3 DNA: TGTGCTCTTGGGCCACCCTGGGGACAATGGGGGGGCGCGGGGGAAACCGATAAACTCATCTTT.

In its sample, this clone was seen many times. The protein held in TCRdb is that of a much larger clone and does not match this DNA's translation at residue 13, likely because of a read error; the protein shown is translated from the DNA. The chain is built from TRDV2 and TRDJ1; 13 bases agree with TRDD3. Here the J gene came from matching the DNA to germline, since TCRdb omits it. The ends lost 4 bases at V and 4 bases at J; junction bases unmatched: 14. The germline CDR1 and CDR2 sequences are GEAIGNYY and EKD. The CDR3 has 18 residues. The CDR3 nucleotides are TGTGCCTGTGATCCCGTACTGGGGGATACGGGGGTCATCGATAAACTCATCTTT. Translating it yields CACDPVLGDTGVIDKLIF.

Turning to this clone: TCRdb records a much larger clone's protein for this DNA, with a difference at residue 22 that likely arises from a read error; the protein given is the translation of the DNA. The chain couples TRDV2 to TRDJ1; the D gene is possibly TRDD2 (7 bases). The J gene, not given by TCRdb, was assigned here from a germline match of the nucleotide sequence. The CDR3 totals 30 residues. V gave up 0 bases and J gave up 1 base, with 56 bases separating them. Looked up from germline, CDR1 is GEAIGNYY and CDR2 is EKD. The DNA for the CDR3 is TGTGCCTGTGACACCCCTCGTAGTATTCCTACTGGAGTCTGGGGATCCCCCGTATTGGCCCTCTTATATCCCACCGATAAACTCATCTTT. Translating gives CACDTPRSIPTGVWGSPVLALLYPTDKLIF.

This clone was recorded at least ten times. The amino acid sequence in TCRdb belongs to a much larger clone and departs from this DNA's translation at residue 10, likely a sequencing read error; the sequence shown is translated from the DNA. Other DNA sequences from this sample encode an identical CDR3 as well. The chain uses TRDV1 and TRDJ1; maybe TRDD3 (5 bases). The V end was cut by 6 bases, the J end by 1 base, with 24 bases between. The CDR3 consists of 18 residues. Germline CDR1 reads TSWWSYY; CDR2 reads QGS. This CDR3 is CALGAPPQYRGRTDKLIF. In nucleotides, the CDR3 is TGTGCTCTTGGCGCCCCTCCTCAGTACCGGGGACGCACCGATAAACTCATCTTT.